Following are 30 T cell receptor beta chains from one sample sequenced in a study of blood T cells in healthy people across ages (dated by TCRdb to between 2015 and 2017). Receptor libraries were prepared by 5' RACE. TCRdb shows the sequencer as Illumina HiSeq 2500. The second PCR ran for roughly 7 to 11 cycles and used a J-beta primer mix along with a sample-barcoded 5' primer. The public reads were quality trimmed at Q25 with fastp and then assembled into clones with MiXCR by TCRdb, keeping productive beta chains. Records with the same CDR3 protein are collapsed into one entry carrying the most frequent genes and DNA. Present in this sample are under 800,000 distinct CDR3 sequences, approximately 21% of which were seen just once. The ten biggest clones cover roughly 3.6% of the sample. The sample was blood. The receptors were sampled from a man between 65 and 80 years old in good health.

This clonotype appeared a few times. The CDR3 protein is CASSLALGRSYEQYF. DNA for the CDR3: TGTGCCAGCAGCTTAGCGTTGGGACGGTCCTACGAGCAGTACTTC. The chain uses TRBV7-2 and TRBJ2-7, with D possibly called TRBD1 or TRBD2 (5 bases each). The CDR3 sequence is 15 residues long. Germline V CDR1 and CDR2: SGHTA, FQGNSA. Between the trimmed V and J ends, which lost 0 bases and 1 base, there was a span of 10 bases.

The chain links TRBV2 to TRBJ2-3; the D is unclear. The CDR3 contains 14 residues. CDR1 and CDR2 (germline): SNHLY, FYNNEI. The germline V and J ends were trimmed by 6 bases and 2 bases, with 12 bases remaining between them. The CDR3 sequence is CASRATHSTDTQYF. The CDR3, as DNA: TGTGCCAGCAGAGCGACCCACTCCACAGATACGCAGTATTTT. Variable domain in full (rest from reference TRBV2 and TRBJ2-3): EPEVTQTPSHQVTQMGQEVILRCVPISNHLYFYWYRQILGQKVEFLVSFYNNEISEKSEIFDDQFSVERPDGSNFTLKIRSTKLEDSAMYFCASRATHSTDTQYFGPGTRLTVL.

The table lists this clonotype with a few counts. The gene calls are TRBV12-3 or TRBV12-4 and TRBJ2-7; TRBD2 matches at 9 bases. V lost 6 bases, J lost 3 bases, and 3 bases stayed unmatched. The CDR3 loop spans 13 amino acids. The CDR3 DNA follows: TGTGCCAGCAGGATAGCGGGAGACTACGAGCAGTACTTC. Translated, it gives CASRIAGDYEQYF.

There are a few counts of this clonotype. J is TRBJ2-3 and V is TRBV6-5; D possibly corresponds to TRBD2 (5 bases). This CDR3 region has 13 residues. The V and J ends lost 7 bases and 8 bases respectively, with 16 bases between them. Germline assignment: CDR1 MNHEY and CDR2 SVGAGI. The CDR3 region has the DNA TGTGCCAGCAAAAACGGGGTGGTAGGTACGCAGTATTTT. Protein sequence: CASKNGVVGTQYF.

This clonotype occurred a few times. This chain links TRBV5-1 with TRBJ2-5; weak D call: TRBD1 (6 bases). Trimming left V 4 bases short and J 5 bases short, with 12 bases between. Per the germline V gene, CDR1 is SGHRS and CDR2 is YFSETQ. The CDR3 extends over 13 amino acids. Here the CDR3 reads CASSVGQLETQYF. As DNA, the CDR3 is TGCGCCAGCAGCGTGGGACAACTGGAGACCCAGTACTTC.

The rearrangement links TRBV29-1 to TRBJ1-1, with D possibly TRBD1 on 6 matching bases. This CDR3 region has 14 residues. Germline V gene sequence: CDR1 SQVTM, CDR2 ANQGSEA. Between the trimmed V and J ends, which lost 4 bases and 0 bases, there was a span of 12 bases. The CDR3 DNA is TGCAGCGTTGCAATACAGGGTTTGAACACTGAAGCTTTCTTT. Its protein product is CSVAIQGLNTEAFF. The complete variable domain, with remaining parts taken from reference TRBV29-1 and TRBJ1-1, reads SAVISQKPSRDICQRGTSLTIQCQVDSQVTMMFWYRQQPGQSLTLIATANQGSEATYESGFVIDKFPISRPNLTFSTLTVSNMSPEDSSIYLCSVAIQGLNTEAFFGQGTRLTVV.

The rearrangement joins TRBV20-1 to TRBJ2-3, with 7 positions matching TRBD2. With 7 bases clipped from V and 5 bases from J, the junction kept 15 bases outside the gene matches. The length of the CDR3 is 15 residues. Germline CDR1 and CDR2: DFQATT and SNEGSKA (reference sequence). The CDR3 protein is CSVLDGRLAEDTQYF. For the CDR3, the DNA is TGCAGTGTATTGGACGGGAGACTAGCCGAAGATACGCAGTATTTT.

On this clonotype: A read error may produce the germline difference seen at one junction end. The gene calls are TRBV6-1 and TRBJ1-6; D is unresolved. This CDR3 is 17 amino acids long. Germline V gene lookup returns CDR1 MNHNS and CDR2 SASEGT. This CDR3 reads CASSPSPVGGPDSPLHF. CDR3 nucleotide sequence: TGCGCCAGCAGTCCCTCCCCCGTAGGAGGGCCGGATTCACCCCTCCACTTT.

At least ten counts were recorded for this clonotype. The J gene is TRBJ2-1, the V gene TRBV24-1; 7 bases agree with TRBD2. The CDR3 totals 14 residues. The V gene end was trimmed by 9 bases and the J gene end by 0 bases; junction bases not matched to a gene: 4. Germline V gives CDR1 KGHDR, CDR2 SFDVKD. CDR3 amino acids: CATAGVSSYNEQFF. CDR3 in DNA: TGTGCCACCGCGGGGGTGAGCTCCTACAATGAGCAGTTCTTC.

A remark on this clonotype: A read error is possible here, since a much larger clone lies one base away. The chain carries TRBV7-9 and TRBJ2-5, with D tentatively TRBD2 (6 bases). The tail of the sequence fits TRBJ2-7 better, so the J call may be wrong. Germline lookup yields CDR1 SEHNR and CDR2 FQNEAQ (reference sequence). CDR3 length: 14 amino acids. Written as DNA, the CDR3 is TGTGCCAGCAGCCCCCGGGACTTCCCCTACGAGCAGTACTTC. Residues: CASSPRDFPYEQYF.

In this sample, this clonotype turned up a few times. In DNA, the CDR3 is TGCAGTGCTAGCTTAGACAATGAGCAGTTCTTC. This gives the protein CSASLDNEQFF. The J gene is TRBJ2-5, the V gene TRBV20-1; D is ambiguous. The assigned J gene may be wrong: the sequence end matches TRBJ2-1 better. The CDR3 covers 11 residues. The germline V gene has CDR1 DFQATT and CDR2 SNEGSKA (reference sequence).

This chain joins TRBV4-2 and TRBJ2-5; tentatively, D is TRBD2 (7 bases). The germline CDR1 and CDR2 sequences are LGHNA and YNFKEQ. The CDR3 has 15 residues. Trimming left V 3 bases short and J 4 bases short, with 15 bases between. The CDR3 region is CASSQGGGGLETQYF. CDR3 coding DNA: TGTGCCAGCAGCCAGGGGGGCGGGGGATTAGAGACCCAGTACTTC.

This chain uses TRBV7-3 with TRBJ2-1, with D unclear. Germline CDR1 reads SGHTA; CDR2 reads FQGTGA. The V end was cut by 3 bases, the J end by 0 bases, with 9 bases between. The CDR3 spans 15 residues. This CDR3 reads CASSLTRSSYNEQFF. The CDR3 DNA reads as TGTGCCAGCAGCTTGACTCGCAGCTCCTACAATGAGCAGTTCTTC. Together with reference TRBV7-3 and TRBJ2-1, the CDR3 gives the full variable domain: GAGVSQTPSNKVTEKGKYVELRCDPISGHTALYWYRQSLGQGPEFLIYFQGTGAADDSGLPNDRFFAVRPEGSVSTLKIQRTERGDSAVYLCASSLTRSSYNEQFFGPGTRLTVL.

This sequence joins TRBV6-5 and TRBJ2-3; 8 bases agree with TRBD2. CDR3 size: 15 residues. Germline-derived CDR1 and CDR2 are MNHEY and SVGAGI. V lost 6 bases to trimming and J lost 1 base; unmatched junction nucleotides: 6. The DNA for the CDR3 is TGTGCCAGCAGCCAAAAGACTAGCGGCACAGATACGCAGTATTTT. As protein: CASSQKTSGTDTQYF.

The chain combines TRBV3-1 with TRBJ1-2; D is undetermined. Trimming stripped 0 bases from V and 4 bases from J, with 3 bases between. Germline lookup yields CDR1 LGHDT and CDR2 YNNKEL (reference sequence). CDR3 length: 12 residues. In nucleotides, the CDR3 is TGTGCCAGCAGCCAAGATCTCTATGGCTACACCTTC. Protein product: CASSQDLYGYTF.

The chain is built from TRBV20-1 and TRBJ1-4; D uncertain. There are 14 residues in the CDR3. Germline V gives CDR1 DFQATT, CDR2 SNEGSKA (reference sequence). Trimming pared 2 bases from V and 4 bases from J, leaving 11 bases between. CDR3 loop: CSARNGRSNEKLFF. For the CDR3, the DNA is TGCAGTGCTAGAAATGGCAGGAGTAATGAAAAACTGTTTTTT.

The chain links TRBV5-1 to TRBJ1-5, with D tentatively TRBD1 (5 bases). The CDR3 is made up of 14 amino acids. The V end was cut by 0 bases, the J end by 7 bases, with 11 bases between. Germline CDR1 reads SGHRS; CDR2 reads YFSETQ. This CDR3 is CASSLGAGQQPQHF. CDR3 sequence (DNA): TGCGCCAGCAGCTTGGGGGCAGGGCAACAGCCCCAGCATTTT.

V and J are TRBV4-1 and TRBJ1-1; D is uncertain. The CDR3 is 13 residues long. The germline V and J ends were trimmed by 8 bases and 1 base, with 11 bases remaining between them. The germline V gene has CDR1 MGHRA and CDR2 YSYEKL. Here the CDR3 DNA reads TGCGCCAGCGGCAGAAGAGGGAACACTGAAGCTTTCTTT. Translation gives CASGRRGNTEAFF.

V usage is TRBV12-3 or TRBV12-4 and J usage is TRBJ2-4; 10 bases align to TRBD2. The V segment lost 4 bases and the J segment 0 bases; nucleotides outside the gene matches: 9. This CDR3 has 18 residues. This CDR3 is CASSYVAGGPIAKNIQYF. The CDR3 bases are TGTGCCAGCAGTTACGTAGCGGGAGGCCCGATAGCCAAAAACATTCAGTACTTC.

In this sample, this clonotype turned up a few times. The genes are TRBV19 and TRBJ2-5, with unresolved D. The CDR3 runs to 13 residues. CDR1 is LNHDA, CDR2 SQIVND, per germline (reference sequence). With 3 bases removed from V and 7 bases from J, the gap between germline ends came to 12 bases. Here the CDR3 reads CASSITEMATQYF. CDR3 coding DNA: TGTGCCAGTAGTATTACCGAAATGGCGACCCAGTACTTC.

The J gene is TRBJ2-1, the V gene TRBV10-3; possibly TRBD2 for D (6 bases). Germline assignment: CDR1 ENHRY and CDR2 SYGVKD. The V and J ends lost 3 bases and 10 bases respectively, with 16 bases between them. The CDR3 sequence is 14 residues long. The CDR3 nucleotides read TGTGCCATCAGTGAACCGGGACTTTCCCGGGAGCAGTTCTTC. Its translation: CAISEPGLSREQFF.

V gene TRBV6-1 combines with J gene TRBJ2-1; weak D call: TRBD2 (6 bases). Deletions cut 10 bases from V and 9 bases from J, with 19 bases between. Germline assignment: CDR1 MNHNS and CDR2 SASEGT. This CDR3 region has 13 residues. Here the CDR3 DNA reads TGTGCCACTGAGCGGGTACCGCGCAGTGAGCAGTTCTTC. Protein: CATERVPRSEQFF.

This clonotype appeared a few times. The rearrangement uses TRBV5-1 and TRBJ2-5; TRBD2 matches 10 bases. The DNA matches TRBJ2-1 better at its end, which makes the J call doubtful. Germline CDR1 and CDR2: SGHRS and YFSETQ. CDR3 size: 15 residues. The CDR3 loop reads CASSGSGTSETQQFF. In DNA, the CDR3 is TGCGCCAGCAGCGGATCCGGGACTAGCGAAACCCAACAGTTCTTC.

The rearrangement links TRBV7-7 to TRBJ2-3; 7 positions agree with TRBD2. The CDR3 sequence is 13 residues long. Germline V gene sequence: CDR1 SSHAT, CDR2 FNYEAQ (reference sequence). CDR3 protein: CASGLAGGDTQYF. In DNA form, the CDR3 reads TGTGCTAGCGGCTTAGCGGGCGGAGATACGCAGTATTTT.

The genes are TRBV29-1 and TRBJ2-5; TRBD2 aligns across 7 bases. Judging by the DNA end, TRBJ2-1 fits better; the J call may be wrong. CDR1 SQVTM and CDR2 ANQGSEA come from the germline V gene. The CDR3 extends over 13 amino acids. The CDR3 loop reads CSVGGLNVHEQFF. The CDR3, as DNA: TGCAGCGTTGGGGGACTAAATGTTCATGAGCAGTTCTTC.

The genes are TRBV5-1 and TRBJ2-7, with 7 bases lining up with TRBD1. CDR1 is SGHRS and CDR2 is YFSETQ in the germline V gene. CDR3 length: 14 amino acids. The trim removed 4 bases at V and 7 bases at J, leaving 11 bases unmatched. CDR3: CASSRNRGEMEQYF. CDR3 nucleotides: TGCGCCAGCAGCCGGAACAGGGGCGAAATGGAGCAGTACTTC.

This clonotype was seen a few times. V is TRBV24-1 and J is TRBJ2-5; the D is unclear. The J call may be incorrect, as the DNA end agrees better with TRBJ2-7. Per the germline V gene, CDR1 is KGHDR and CDR2 is SFDVKD. The CDR3 is made up of 13 amino acids. The CDR3 sequence is CATSGQNRDEQYF. The CDR3 DNA is TGTGCCACCAGTGGTCAGAACCGCGACGAGCAGTACTTC.

J is TRBJ2-5 and V is TRBV7-2; no clear D gene. V was trimmed by 5 bases and J by 2 bases, leaving 15 bases between them. CDR1 is SGHTA and CDR2 is FQGNSA in the germline V gene. This CDR3 has 15 amino acids. CDR3 protein: CASSPRTRTQETQYF. DNA for the CDR3: TGTGCCAGCAGCCCGCGGACGAGAACTCAAGAGACCCAGTACTTC.

The V call is TRBV5-1, the J call TRBJ1-1; possible D gene TRBD1, 5 bases. The CDR3 length is 14 residues. V gave up 3 bases and J gave up 8 bases, with 17 bases separating them. Germline assignment: CDR1 SGHRS and CDR2 YFSETQ. In DNA form, the CDR3 reads TGCGCCAGCAGCTCCGGGGGGTCAGGGAGGGAAGCTTTCTTT. It is translated as CASSSGGSGREAFF. The full variable domain, completed using reference TRBV5-1 and TRBJ1-1, is KAGVTQTPRYLIKTRGQQVTLSCSPISGHRSVSWYQQTPGQGLQFLFEYFSETQRNKGNFPGRFSGRQFSNSRSEMNVSTLELGDSALYLCASSSGGSGREAFFGQGTRLTVV.

This clonotype was seen only a few times. A junction boundary mismatches the germline segment, possibly from a read error. The gene calls are TRBV20-1 and TRBJ2-5; D unclear. In germline, CDR1 is DFQATT, CDR2 SNEGSKA (reference sequence). CDR3 size: 12 residues. In DNA, the CDR3 is TGCGGTGCTAGACTCCCCGTGGAGACCCAGTACTTC. Translation gives CGARLPVETQYF.